These 14 T cell receptor beta chains share one sample of origin, sequenced in a study of T cell changes during pregnancy in multiple sclerosis. Data came from immunoSEQ multiplex PCR; TCRdb stores just in-frame clones and leaves some out. The table records some 43,000 clones, about nine tenths of them present only once. The sample in question was CD8+ T cells from peripheral blood mononuclear cells, obtained in the first trimester of pregnancy. These receptors originate from a female donor with multiple sclerosis, enrolled in a pregnancy study.

The chain uses TRBV6-1 and TRBJ2-1; D remains ambiguous. This CDR3 comprises 15 residues. V shed 1 base and J shed 4 bases, with 11 bases lying between them. Germline V CDR1 and CDR2: MNHNS, SASEGT. DNA of the CDR3: TGTGCCAGCAGTGAAGGGCCCAACGGGTACAATGAGCAGTTCTTC. Translating gives CASSEGPNGYNEQFF.

The genes are TRBV7-8 and TRBJ2-3, with TRBD2 matching over 8 bases. The CDR3 extends over 18 amino acids. The germline CDR1 and CDR2 sequences are SGHVS and FQNEAQ. With V trimmed by 6 bases and J by 1 base, 15 bases remained unmatched. The CDR3 DNA reads as TGTGCCAGCAGTCCCCCTTTTTACCTAGCGGGCCGCACAGATACGCAGTATTTT. Amino acids: CASSPPFYLAGRTDTQYF.

This chain uses TRBV27 with TRBJ1-1, with D possibly TRBD1 on 5 matching bases. V was shortened by 6 bases and J by 6 bases, with 11 bases between the two germline ends. The germline gives CDR1 MNHEY, CDR2 SMNVEV (reference sequence). This CDR3 has 12 amino acids. The CDR3 bases are TGTGCCAGCAGCTTTGGGGGGGCTGAAGCTTTCTTT. Translated: CASSFGGAEAFF.

The chain links TRBV7-9 to TRBJ2-1, with no clear D. V shed 8 bases and J shed 5 bases, with 19 bases lying between them. Germline values: CDR1 SEHNR, CDR2 FQNEAQ (reference sequence). The CDR3 runs to 15 residues. The CDR3 region is CASLPRVLPDNEQFF. The CDR3 coding sequence is TGTGCCAGCCTTCCCCGGGTGCTACCCGACAATGAGCAGTTCTTC.

The V gene is TRBV9, the J gene TRBJ2-7, with 9 bases matching TRBD1. This CDR3 has 15 amino acids. V lost 3 bases and J lost 2; bases outside the gene matches: 6. The germline gives CDR1 SGDLS, CDR2 YYNGEE. DNA of the CDR3: TGTGCCAGCAGCGAGGGACAGGGCATACCCTACGAGCAGTACTTC. Its translation is CASSEGQGIPYEQYF. The full variable domain, in which reference TRBV9 and TRBJ2-7 provide the parts outside the CDR3, is DSGVTQTPKHLITATGQRVTLRCSPRSGDLSVYWYQQSLDQGLQFLIQYYNGEERAKGNILERFSAQQFPDLHSELNLSSLELGDSALYFCASSEGQGIPYEQYFGPGTRLTVT.

The rearrangement joins TRBV6-1 to TRBJ2-6; TRBD2 is a possible D gene (6 bases). The CDR3 runs to 15 residues. V was clipped by 3 bases and J by 3 bases, with 9 bases between them. Germline V gives CDR1 MNHNS, CDR2 SASEGT. The CDR3 DNA is TGTGCCAGCAGTGATTACGGGGGTGGGGCCAACGTCCTGACTTTC. Translated: CASSDYGGGANVLTF.

The chain couples TRBV5-6 to TRBJ2-7; maybe TRBD1 (5 bases). Germline-derived CDR1 and CDR2 are SGHDT and YYEEEE. There are 13 residues in the CDR3. The V gene lost 4 bases and the J gene lost 3 bases, with 11 bases spanning the gap. The CDR3 spells CASSDSISYEQYF. The CDR3 coding sequence is TGTGCCAGCAGCGACAGCATCAGCTACGAGCAGTACTTC.

The chain links TRBV13 to TRBJ2-1; 11 nucleotides align to TRBD2. Germline-derived CDR1 and CDR2 are PRHDT and FYEKMQ (reference sequence). CDR3 length equals 16 residues. V lost 5 bases and J lost 3; bases outside the gene matches: 6. Here the CDR3 DNA reads TGTGCCAGCAGCCCCGAAGGGACTAGCGGCTACAATGAGCAGTTCTTC. Amino acids: CASSPEGTSGYNEQFF.

The rearrangement joins TRBV14 to TRBJ2-7; D may be TRBD2 (5 bases). V shed 4 bases and J shed 0 bases, with 13 bases lying between them. The CDR3 length is 15 residues. Germline V lookup: CDR1 SGHDN, CDR2 FVKESK. Here the CDR3 DNA reads TGTGCCAGCAGCCTAACGGTTACTAGCTCCTACGAGCAGTACTTC. This encodes CASSLTVTSSYEQYF.

The CDR3 coding sequence is TGTGCCAGTAGTTACGGGGAGGCCTACGAGCAGTACTTC. Amino acids: CASSYGEAYEQYF. The rearrangement uses TRBV19 and TRBJ2-7, with D tentatively TRBD2 (6 bases). The CDR3 sequence is 13 residues long. The V gene's germline CDR1 is LNHDA and CDR2 SQIVND (reference sequence). Trimming stripped 5 bases from V and 2 bases from J, with 10 bases between.

V usage is TRBV6-6 and J usage is TRBJ2-7, with TRBD2 matching over 10 bases. This CDR3 has 15 amino acids. The V gene end was trimmed by 2 bases and the J gene end by 2 bases; junction bases not matched to a gene: 3. Looked up from germline, CDR1 is MNHNY and CDR2 is SVGAGI (reference sequence). Here the CDR3 DNA reads TGTGCCAGCAGTTACGCCCTAGCGGGGGCCTACGAGCAGTACTTC. Its protein is CASSYALAGAYEQYF.

This chain connects TRBV25-1 to TRBJ2-1, with D uncertain. This CDR3 is built from 14 residues. Germline V lookup: CDR1 MGHDK, CDR2 SYGVNS. Between the trimmed V and J ends, which lost 3 bases and 4 bases, there was a span of 10 bases. CDR3 residues: CASSEIAEYNEQFF. The CDR3 nucleotides are TGTGCCAGCAGTGAGATAGCAGAGTACAATGAGCAGTTCTTC.

The chain is built from TRBV19 and TRBJ2-2; a possible D gene is TRBD1 (5 bases). Per germline, CDR1 LNHDA and CDR2 SQIVND (reference sequence). The CDR3 is 17 amino acids. V lost 4 bases and J lost 3, with 18 bases in between. The CDR3 is CASSTTPQGSYTGELFF. CDR3 bases: TGTGCCAGTAGTACGACACCTCAGGGATCGTACACCGGGGAGCTGTTTTTT.

V usage is TRBV7-9 and J usage is TRBJ1-1, with D possibly matching TRBD1 (5 bases). Germline-derived CDR1 and CDR2 are SEHNR and FQNEAQ (reference sequence). Deletions cut 5 bases from V and 1 base from J, with 11 bases between. CDR3 length: 14 residues. CDR3 loop: CASSPPRENTEAFF. The CDR3 DNA sequence: TGTGCCAGCAGCCCCCCCAGGGAGAACACTGAAGCTTTCTTT.